This T cell receptor beta chain was sequenced for a study of cytomegalovirus exposure and HLA in healthy donors. This clone was detected a few times. Its antigen is undetermined. Both 60 Vbeta primers and 13 Jbeta primers went into the PCR. TCRdb's copy holds only in-frame clones and misses some; the assay was immunoSEQ multiplex PCR. This sample has around 120,000 clones; roughly 82% occur once, and the top ten carry 11%. In germline, CDR1 is SEHNR, CDR2 FQNEAQ (reference sequence). The CDR3 consists of 17 residues. With V trimmed by 5 bases and J by 3 bases, 9 bases remained unmatched. Study conclusions and caveats: The CMV antigen specificity of a few CMV-associated chains was confirmed through in vitro analysis. The presence/absence work took it that sequencing depth was about the same across donors. Later analysis reportedly placed an Asian-associated ancestry cluster below the roughly 700-donor mean in N-insertions.

This receptor was identified in a male donor in good health and CMV-seropositive. The chain is built from TRBV7-9 and TRBJ2-3; 12 nucleotides line up with TRBD2. Sequencing used PBMCs. This CDR3 reads CASSPGTSGLGTDTQYF. CDR3 DNA: TGTGCCAGCAGCCCCGGGACTAGCGGGTTAGGAACAGATACGCAGTATTTT.